This TCR beta chain was sequenced for a study of T cell changes during pregnancy in multiple sclerosis. TCRdb keeps only in-frame clones here, not all; method: immunoSEQ multiplex PCR. Here the sample spans 30,000 to 35,000 clones, about 89% being singletons. Germline V CDR1 and CDR2: MDHEN, SYDVKM. V was shortened by 2 bases and J by 1 base, with 5 bases between the two germline ends. The CDR3 spans 13 residues. The sequencing used CD8+ T cells from peripheral blood mononuclear cells, collected in the second trimester of pregnancy. The chain combines TRBV28 with TRBJ1-2; D is undetermined. The receptor was isolated from a female donor with multiple sclerosis, enrolled in a pregnancy study. The CDR3: CASSLLYNYGYTF. CDR3 DNA sequence: TGTGCCAGCAGTTTACTTTATAACTATGGCTACACCTTC.